This is a list of T cell receptor beta chains from one sample in a study of cytomegalovirus exposure and HLA in healthy donors. Profiled with immunoSEQ multiplex PCR; TCRdb holds only in-frame clones, not every one. The sample carries fewer than 180,000 clones, 79% recorded once. Input material: PBMCs. The receptors shown here come from a human donor in good health. Both conserved end residues are part of each CDR3. A D gene is named only where the DNA matches it firmly. Clone sizes are given selectively: once, few, many, or a class where the clone is expanded.

>TRBD2|TRBV11-1|TRBJ2-1|once
CASSLGSGGNNEQFF
TGTGCCAGCAGCTTGGGAAGCGGGGGGAACAATGAGCAGTTCTTC
>-|TRBV4-3|TRBJ2-1|-
CASSQVFPAGNEQFF
TGCGCCAGCAGCCAAGTCTTCCCCGCAGGGAATGAGCAGTTCTTC
>TRBD2|TRBV6-1|TRBJ2-7|few
CASRALAGPYEQYF
TGTGCCAGCAGGGCCTTAGCGGGGCCCTACGAGCAGTACTTC
>-|TRBV11-2|TRBJ1-6|few
CASSPPPGQGNSPLHF
TGTGCCAGCAGCCCCCCTCCGGGCCAGGGTAATTCACCCCTCCACTTT
>-|TRBV2|TRBJ2-1|-
CASSEVINEQFF
TGTGCCAGCAGTGAAGTAATCAATGAGCAGTTCTTC
>TRBD1|TRBV2|TRBJ2-7|few
CASRNRDRGYEQYF
TGTGCCAGCAGAAATCGGGACAGGGGGTACGAGCAGTACTTC
>-|TRBV14|TRBJ1-1|-
CASSQDWQGNTEAFF
TGTGCCAGCAGCCAAGACTGGCAGGGTAACACTGAAGCTTTCTTT
>TRBD2|TRBV7-8|TRBJ2-1|-
CASSPGTSGGAVNEQFF
TGTGCCAGCAGCCCTGGGACTAGCGGGGGGGCCGTCAATGAGCAGTTCTTC
>-|TRBV19|TRBJ1-1|-
CASSIDPRRTEAFF
TGTGCCAGTAGTATAGATCCCCGGAGGACTGAAGCTTTCTTT
>-|TRBV5-1|TRBJ2-7|-
CASSWRQGRGYEQYF
TGCGCCAGCAGCTGGCGACAGGGACGGGGGTACGAGCAGTACTTC
>-|TRBV30|TRBJ1-1|few
CAWTAEAFF
TGTGCCTGGACGGCTGAAGCTTTCTTT
>TRBD2|TRBV4-2|TRBJ2-3|-
CASSPGSIPGLAGGPADTQYF
TGTGCCAGCAGCCCAGGGTCGATACCGGGACTAGCGGGAGGGCCCGCAGATACGCAGTATTTT
>-|TRBV6-5|TRBJ2-2|once
CASSLLNTGELFF
TGTGCCAGCAGTCTCCTAAACACCGGGGAGCTGTTTTTT
>-|TRBV18|TRBJ2-7|-
CASSPTGISYEQYF
TGTGCCAGCTCACCGACGGGGATCTCCTACGAGCAGTACTTC
>-|TRBV27|TRBJ2-1|-
CASIPTQLSYNEQFF
TGTGCCAGCATCCCTACGCAACTCTCCTACAATGAGCAGTTCTTC
>-|TRBV2|TRBJ1-4|-
CASRNRTTNEKLFF
TGTGCCAGCAGGAACAGAACAACTAATGAAAAACTGTTTTTT
>-|TRBV7-8|TRBJ2-2|once
CASSLARGAGELFF
TGTGCCAGCAGCTTAGCACGGGGTGCCGGGGAGCTGTTTTTT
>-|TRBV30|TRBJ2-6|-
CAWWGLGANVLTF
TGTGCCTGGTGGGGCCTTGGGGCCAACGTCCTGACTTTC
>-|TRBV5-1|TRBJ1-5|-
CASSSGLGENQPQHF
TGCGCCAGCTCCTCCGGGTTGGGTGAGAATCAGCCCCAGCATTTT
>-|TRBV5-4|TRBJ1-1|-
CASSRTPRQDMNTEAFF
TGTGCCAGCAGCAGGACGCCGCGACAGGACATGAACACTGAAGCTTTCTTT
>-|TRBV15|TRBJ2-3|-
CATSRGGGSTDTQYF
TGTGCCACCAGCAGAGGAGGAGGAAGCACAGATACGCAGTATTTT
>-|TRBV18|TRBJ2-2|-
CASSHQDSEDTGELFF
TGTGCCAGCTCACATCAAGACAGCGAGGACACCGGGGAGCTGTTTTTT
>TRBD2|TRBV5-1|TRBJ2-2|-
CASSFQTSLPNTGELFF
TGCGCCAGCAGCTTTCAGACTAGCCTCCCTAACACCGGGGAGCTGTTTTTT